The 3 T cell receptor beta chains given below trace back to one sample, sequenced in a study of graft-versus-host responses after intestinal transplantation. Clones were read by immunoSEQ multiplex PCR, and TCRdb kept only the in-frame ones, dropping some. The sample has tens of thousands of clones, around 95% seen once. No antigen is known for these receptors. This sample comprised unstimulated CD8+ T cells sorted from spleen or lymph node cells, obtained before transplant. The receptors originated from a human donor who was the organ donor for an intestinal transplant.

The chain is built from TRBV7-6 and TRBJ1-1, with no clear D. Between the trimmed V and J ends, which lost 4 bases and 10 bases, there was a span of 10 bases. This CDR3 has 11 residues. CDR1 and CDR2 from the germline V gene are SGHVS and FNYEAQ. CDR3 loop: CASSSLGPAFF. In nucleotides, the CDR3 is TGTGCCAGCAGCTCACTAGGACCAGCTTTCTTT. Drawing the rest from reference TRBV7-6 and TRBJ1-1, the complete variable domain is GAGVSQSPRYKVTKRGQDVALRCDPISGHVSLYWYRQALGQGPEFLTYFNYEAQQDKSGLPNDRFSAERPEGSISTLTIQRTEQRDSAMYRCASSSLGPAFFGQGTRLTVV.

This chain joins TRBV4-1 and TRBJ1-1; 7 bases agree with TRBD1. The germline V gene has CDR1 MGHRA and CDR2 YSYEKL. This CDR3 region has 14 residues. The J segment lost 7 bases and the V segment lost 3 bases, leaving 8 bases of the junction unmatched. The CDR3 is CASSHTTGTSEAFF. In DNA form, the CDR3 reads TGCGCCAGCAGCCATACGACAGGGACCAGTGAAGCTTTCTTT.

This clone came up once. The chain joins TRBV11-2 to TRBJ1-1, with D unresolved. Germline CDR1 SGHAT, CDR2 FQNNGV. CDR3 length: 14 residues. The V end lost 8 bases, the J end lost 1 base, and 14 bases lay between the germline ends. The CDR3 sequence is CASGPTRGNTEAFF. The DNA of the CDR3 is TGTGCCAGCGGACCGACACGGGGGAACACTGAAGCTTTCTTT.